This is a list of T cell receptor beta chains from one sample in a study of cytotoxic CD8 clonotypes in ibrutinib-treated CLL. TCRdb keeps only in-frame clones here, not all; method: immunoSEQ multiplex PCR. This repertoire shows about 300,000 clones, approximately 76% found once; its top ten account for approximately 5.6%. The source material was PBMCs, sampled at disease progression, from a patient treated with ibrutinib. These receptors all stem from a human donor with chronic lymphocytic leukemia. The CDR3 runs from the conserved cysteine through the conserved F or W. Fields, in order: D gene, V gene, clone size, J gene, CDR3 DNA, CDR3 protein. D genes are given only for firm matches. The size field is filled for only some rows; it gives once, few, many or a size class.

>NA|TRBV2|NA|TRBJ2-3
TGTGCCAGCCGTCGGAGACAGACAACAGATACGCAGTATTTT
CASRRRQTTDTQYF
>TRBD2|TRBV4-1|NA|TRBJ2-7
TGCGCCAGCAGCCCCCATGGTGCGGGGGGGCGGTACGAGCAGTACTTC
CASSPHGAGGRYEQYF
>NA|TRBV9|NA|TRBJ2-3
TGTGCCAGCGGGGGAGGCACAGATACGCAGTATTTT
CASGGGTDTQYF
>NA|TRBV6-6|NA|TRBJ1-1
TGTGCCAGCAGGAAGGGGTGGTCGGACACTGAAGCTTTCTTT
CASRKGWSDTEAFF
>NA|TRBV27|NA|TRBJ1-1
TGTGCCAGCAGCCAGGTGCCTGGGGTCACTGAAGCTTTCTTT
CASSQVPGVTEAFF
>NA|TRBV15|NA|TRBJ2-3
TGTGCCACCAGCAGCCGGGGAACAGATACGCAGTATTTT
CATSSRGTDTQYF
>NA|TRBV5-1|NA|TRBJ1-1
TGCGCCAGCAGCTTGGGAGATTCGAACACTGAAGCTTTCTTT
CASSLGDSNTEAFF
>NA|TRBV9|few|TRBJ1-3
TGTGCCAGCAGCGTCAGCCGCTCTGGAAACACCATATATTTT
CASSVSRSGNTIYF
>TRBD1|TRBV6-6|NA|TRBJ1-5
TGTGCCAGCAGTTGGCAGGGGGCTGGTCAGCCCCAGCATTTT
CASSWQGAGQPQHF
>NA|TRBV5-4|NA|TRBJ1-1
TGTGCCAGCAGCTTACCGGGAGCGAACACTGAAGCTTTCTTT
CASSLPGANTEAFF
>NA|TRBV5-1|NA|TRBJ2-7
TGCGCCAGCAGCAATGCAGCCTACGAGCAGTACTTC
CASSNAAYEQYF
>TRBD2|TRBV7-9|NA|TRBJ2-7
TGTGCCAGCAGCCCGACTAGCGGTTCCTACGAGCAGTACTTC
CASSPTSGSYEQYF
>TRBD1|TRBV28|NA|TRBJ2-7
TGTGCCAGCAGTTTGGGACAGGGGGACGACGAGCAGTACTTC
CASSLGQGDDEQYF
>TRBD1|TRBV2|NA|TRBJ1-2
TGTGCCAGCAGGAGACTCCGGGACAGGGGGGCCTATGGCTACACCTTC
CASRRLRDRGAYGYTF
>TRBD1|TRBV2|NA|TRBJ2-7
TGTGCCATACGGGACAGGGGATCCGGGTCCTACGAGCAGTACTTC
CAIRDRGSGSYEQYF